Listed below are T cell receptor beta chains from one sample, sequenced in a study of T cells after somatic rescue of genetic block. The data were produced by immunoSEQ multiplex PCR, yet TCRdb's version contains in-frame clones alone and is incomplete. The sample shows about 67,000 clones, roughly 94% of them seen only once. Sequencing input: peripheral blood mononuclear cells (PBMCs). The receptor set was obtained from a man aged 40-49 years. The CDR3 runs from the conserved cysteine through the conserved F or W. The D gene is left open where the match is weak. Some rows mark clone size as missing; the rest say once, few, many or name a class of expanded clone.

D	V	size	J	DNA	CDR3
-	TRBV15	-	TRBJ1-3	TGTGCCACCAGCAGTCCTGGGGGCCGCTCTGGAAACACCATATATTTT	CATSSPGGRSGNTIYF
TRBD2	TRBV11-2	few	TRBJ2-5	TGTGCCAGCAGCTTACTAGCGGGCCCGGAGACCCAGTACTTC	CASSLLAGPETQYF
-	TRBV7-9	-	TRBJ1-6	TGTGCCAGCAGCGAGCTCAGGGTGAGGAATTCACCCCTCCACTTT	CASSELRVRNSPLHF
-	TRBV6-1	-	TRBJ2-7	TGTGCCAGCAGTCTTTTTCTTCCCTACGAGCAGTACTTC	CASSLFLPYEQYF
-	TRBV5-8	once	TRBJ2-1	TGTGCCAGCAGCTTGGATAGACAGGTCCATGAGCAGTTCTTC	CASSLDRQVHEQFF
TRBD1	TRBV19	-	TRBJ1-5	TGTGCCAGTAGTACTGGGACAGGAGTCCTTTATAGCAATCAGCCCCAGCATTTT	CASSTGTGVLYSNQPQHF
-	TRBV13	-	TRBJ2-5	TGTGCCAGCACTCGGTTTCCAGAAGAGACCCAGTACTTC	CASTRFPEETQYF
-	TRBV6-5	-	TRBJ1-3	TGTGCCAGCAGTCCCCGACCTTCTGGAAACACCATATATTTT	CASSPRPSGNTIYF
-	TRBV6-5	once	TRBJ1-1	TGTGCCAGCAGTTACTCGTCGGCGGGACAGAACACTGAAGCTTTCTTT	CASSYSSAGQNTEAFF
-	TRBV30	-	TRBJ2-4	TGTGCCTGCGGACGACCGGTAACCAAAAACATTCAGTACTTC	CACGRPVTKNIQYF
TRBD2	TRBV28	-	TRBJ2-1	TGTGCCAGCAGAGCCGGGACTAGTAATATGAGGGAGTTCTTC	CASRAGTSNMREFF
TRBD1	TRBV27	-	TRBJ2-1	TGTGCCAGCAGTCTCGGGACAGGGCAAGGGAAGCAGTTCTTC	CASSLGTGQGKQFF
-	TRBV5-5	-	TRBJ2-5	TGTGCCAGCAGCTATTTTGTAGGTAGAGAGACCCAGTACTTC	CASSYFVGRETQYF
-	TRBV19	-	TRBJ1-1	TGTGCCAGTAGGGGGGTGGAGGGCTCAGGGAACACTGAAGCTTTCTTT	CASRGVEGSGNTEAFF
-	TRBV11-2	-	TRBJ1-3	TGTGCCAGCAGCCTAGGCTTTGGAAACACCATATATTTT	CASSLGFGNTIYF
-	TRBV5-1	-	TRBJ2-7	TGCGCCAGCAGCCATGGACAGACCTACGAGCAGTACTTC	CASSHGQTYEQYF
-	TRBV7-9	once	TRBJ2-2	TGTGCCAGCAGCTTAGTGGTTCTGAACACCGGGGAGCTGTTTTTT	CASSLVVLNTGELFF
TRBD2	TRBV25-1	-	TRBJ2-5	TGTGCCAGCAGTGAATTAAGCGGGGGTGCTCGTGAGACCCAGTACTTC	CASSELSGGARETQYF
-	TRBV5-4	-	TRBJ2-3	TGTGCCAGCAGCCCTGGCGGCCAGGATACGCAGTATTTT	CASSPGGQDTQYF
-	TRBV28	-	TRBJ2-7	TGTGCCAGCAGACTTAGACTATCCGGCCCCCAATTGACCTACGAGCAGTACTTC	CASRLRLSGPQLTYEQYF
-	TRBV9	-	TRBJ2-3	TGTGCCAGCAGCGTAGGAGGAGGGATTGGAGATACGCAGTATTTT	CASSVGGGIGDTQYF
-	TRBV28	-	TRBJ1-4	TGTGCCAGCAGTTTAGTGGGGGCTAATGAAAAACTGTTTTTT	CASSLVGANEKLFF
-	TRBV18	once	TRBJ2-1	TGTGCCAGCTCCACGTTAAACAGGGTTGGGGATGAGCAGTTCTTC	CASSTLNRVGDEQFF
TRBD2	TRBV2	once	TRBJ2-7	TGTGCCAGCAGTGATGGACTAGCGACGAGGGAGCAGTACTTC	CASSDGLATREQYF
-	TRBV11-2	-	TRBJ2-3	TGTGCCAGCAGCCCACCGGGACCCTACACAGATACGCAGTATTTT	CASSPPGPYTDTQYF
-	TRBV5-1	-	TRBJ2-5	TGCGCCAGCAGCTTTGGGACTCCCCGGGAAGAGACCCAGTACTTC	CASSFGTPREETQYF
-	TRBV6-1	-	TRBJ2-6	TGTGCCAGCAATATTGGGGCTGGGGCCAACGTCCTGACTTTC	CASNIGAGANVLTF
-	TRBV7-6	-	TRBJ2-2	TGTGCCAGCAGCTTTACAAGAGCGGAAGCGAACACCGGGGAGCTGTTTTTT	CASSFTRAEANTGELFF